This T cell receptor (beta chain) was sequenced for a study of blood T cell repertoires in COVID-19. Overall study context: Samples taken during acute and convalescent COVID-19 were collected in the United States, Italy and Spain. Sources were T cells, B-cell-depleted T cells, or PBMCs; the material itself was cDNA or gDNA.

CDR3 length equals 13 residues. Germline V gene sequence: CDR1 SNHLY, CDR2 FYNNEI. V was pared by 3 bases and J by 5 bases, with 11 bases between. Per the original methods: Estimated nucleated cell counts came from reference gene primer amplification. The assay was immunoSEQ multiplex PCR, and TCRdb's table has in-frame clones only and misses some. D and trimming were read from the DNA, whereas the V and J calls and clone size are those reported in that table. The sample lists a few hundred thousand clones; about 89% were seen once. This receptor was obtained from a man aged 30 to 39 with acute or convalescent COVID-19. The sequenced sample was peripheral blood. The genes are TRBV2 and TRBJ2-7; tentatively, D is TRBD1 (5 bases). The CDR3 here is CASSDGAVHEQYF. DNA for the CDR3: TGTGCCAGCAGTGATGGGGCAGTTCACGAGCAGTACTTC.